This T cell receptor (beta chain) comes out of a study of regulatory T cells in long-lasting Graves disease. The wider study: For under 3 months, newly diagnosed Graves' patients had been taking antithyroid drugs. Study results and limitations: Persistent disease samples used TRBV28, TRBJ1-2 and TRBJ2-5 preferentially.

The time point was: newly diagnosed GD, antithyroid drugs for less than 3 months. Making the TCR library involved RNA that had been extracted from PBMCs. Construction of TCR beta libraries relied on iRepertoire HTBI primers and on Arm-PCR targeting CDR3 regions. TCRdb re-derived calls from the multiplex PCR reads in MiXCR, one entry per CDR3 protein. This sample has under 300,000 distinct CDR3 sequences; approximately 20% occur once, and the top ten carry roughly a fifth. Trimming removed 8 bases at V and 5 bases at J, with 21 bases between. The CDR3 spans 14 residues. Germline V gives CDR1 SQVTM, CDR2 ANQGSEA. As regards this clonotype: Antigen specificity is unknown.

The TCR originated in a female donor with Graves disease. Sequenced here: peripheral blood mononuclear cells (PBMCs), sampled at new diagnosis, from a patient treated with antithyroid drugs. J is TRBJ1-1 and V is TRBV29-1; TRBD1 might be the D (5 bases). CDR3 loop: CSIGRQSPGTEAFF. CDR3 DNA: TGCAGCATCGGGAGACAGTCCCCAGGAACTGAAGCTTTCTTT.